This paragraph reports one T cell receptor beta chain. The sample belongs to a study of blood T cell repertoires in COVID-19. Study overall: The United States, Italy and Spain provided the acute and convalescent COVID-19 samples. PBMCs, B-cell-depleted T cells, or T cells provided the cDNA or gDNA that made up the material.

Per the study methods: Estimation of nucleated cell counts was performed using reference gene primer amplification. Profiled with immunoSEQ multiplex PCR; TCRdb holds only in-frame clones, not every one. That table furnishes V, J and clone size, whereas the DNA furnished D and trimming. The data contain roughly 500,000 clones, 89% of them singletons. V was clipped by 2 bases and J by 7 bases; unmatched bases: 16. Germline CDR1 is SEHNR and CDR2 is FQNEAQ (reference sequence). This CDR3 has 18 residues. While infection was still active, Seattle patients were enrolled and then followed longitudinally. Sample: peripheral blood. This TCR derives from a man younger than 35 with COVID-19, enrolled during active disease. The chain carries TRBV7-9 and TRBJ2-1, with TRBD1 identical over 8 bases. Here the CDR3 reads CASSLSPEWQGARNEQFF. CDR3 DNA: TGTGCCAGCAGCTTAAGTCCCGAGTGGCAGGGGGCGCGGAATGAGCAGTTCTTC.